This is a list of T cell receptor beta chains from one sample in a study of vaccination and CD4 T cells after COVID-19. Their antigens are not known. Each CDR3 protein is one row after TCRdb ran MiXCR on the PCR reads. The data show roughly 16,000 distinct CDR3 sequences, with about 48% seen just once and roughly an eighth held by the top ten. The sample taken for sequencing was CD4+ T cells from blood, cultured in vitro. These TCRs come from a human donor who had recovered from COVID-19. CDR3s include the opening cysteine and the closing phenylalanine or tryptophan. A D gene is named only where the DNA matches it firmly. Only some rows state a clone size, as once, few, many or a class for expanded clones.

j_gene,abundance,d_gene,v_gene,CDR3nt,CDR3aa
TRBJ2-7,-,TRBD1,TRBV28,TGTGCCAGCAGTGTAACGGACAGGGAGATCTACGAGCAGTACTTC,CASSVTDREIYEQYF
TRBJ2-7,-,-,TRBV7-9,TGTGCCAGCAGCCCCTCCGCGAACTACGAGCAGTACTTC,CASSPSANYEQYF
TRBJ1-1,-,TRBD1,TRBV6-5,TGTGCCAGCAGTTACTCGATCTTCAACAGGGGGGCGCGAAGGGCCAGGACTGAAGCTTTCTTT,CASSYSIFNRGARRARTEAFF
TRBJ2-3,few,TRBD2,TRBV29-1,TGCAGCGTTGAAAGGGGTAGCGGGAGCAAAAGGGCAGATACGCAGTATTTT,CSVERGSGSKRADTQYF
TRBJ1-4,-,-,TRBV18,TGTGCCAGCTCACCACCTCGTGGGGGCCATAATGAAAAACTGTTTTTT,CASSPPRGGHNEKLFF
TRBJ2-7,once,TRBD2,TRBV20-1,TGCAGTGTCGTAGCGGGGGTTACCTCCTACGAGCAGTACTTC,CSVVAGVTSYEQYF
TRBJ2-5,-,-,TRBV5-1,TGCGCCAGCAGCGTCATGGCCCGGGAGACCCAGTACTTC,CASSVMARETQYF
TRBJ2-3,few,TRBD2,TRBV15,TGTGCCACCAGACTAGCGGGGGGGCAAGATACGCAGTATTTT,CATRLAGGQDTQYF
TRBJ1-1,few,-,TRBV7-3,TGTGCCAGCAGCTTAGCAGGGAGGGGGACTGAAGCTTTCTTT,CASSLAGRGTEAFF
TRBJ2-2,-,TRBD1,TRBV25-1,TGTGCCAGCAGCAACCCGGGACAGGGACACACCGGGGAGCTGTTTTTT,CASSNPGQGHTGELFF
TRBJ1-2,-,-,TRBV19,TGTGCCAGTAGTATGGCCCCGGGAGGGGGATATGGCTACACCTTC,CASSMAPGGGYGYTF
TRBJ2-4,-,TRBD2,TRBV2,TGTGCCAGCAGTGATGGGGGGGGAACCAAAAACATTCAGTACTTC,CASSDGGGTKNIQYF
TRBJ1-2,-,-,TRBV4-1,TGCGCCAGCAGCCAAGCGGCACTGGGAGGCTATGGCTACACCTTC,CASSQAALGGYGYTF
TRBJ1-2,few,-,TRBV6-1,TGTGCCAGCAGTGAAGCGCGGGCTTCGGGCTATGGCTACACCTTC,CASSEARASGYGYTF
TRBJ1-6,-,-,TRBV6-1,TGTGCCAGCAGCACATACAGGGCTGGTCTCCACTTT,CASSTYRAGLHF
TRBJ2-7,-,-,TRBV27,TGTGCCAGCAGTTTTGGGGGCCGACGGCGACACTACGAGCAGTACTTC,CASSFGGRRRHYEQYF
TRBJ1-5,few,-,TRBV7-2,TGTGCCAGCAGCTTAGTTCCAGGCAATCAGCCCCAGCATTTT,CASSLVPGNQPQHF
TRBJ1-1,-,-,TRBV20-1,TGCAGTGCTGCCGAGATGCGGAGGAACACTGAAGCTTTCTTT,CSAAEMRRNTEAFF
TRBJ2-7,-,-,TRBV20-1,TGCAGTGCTGGCGGCAGGGGAGGGGCGGTCTACGAGCAGTACTTC,CSAGGRGGAVYEQYF
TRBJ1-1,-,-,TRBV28,TGTGCCAGCATCCTGGGGGGAACTGAAGCTTTCTTT,CASILGGTEAFF
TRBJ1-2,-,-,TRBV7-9,TGTGCCAGCAGTTCCGAGGCTCGCTATGGCTACACCTTC,CASSSEARYGYTF
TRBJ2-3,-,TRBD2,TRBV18,TGTGCCAGCTCGCCGGGACTACGCACAGATACGCAGTATTTT,CASSPGLRTDTQYF
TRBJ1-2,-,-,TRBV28,TGTGCCAGCAGTTTAAGGGACGCCGCCTATGGCTACACCTTC,CASSLRDAAYGYTF
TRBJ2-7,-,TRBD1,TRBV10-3,TGTGCCAGCAGTCACCGGGACAGGGGACCTTCCGAGCAGTACTTC,CASSHRDRGPSEQYF
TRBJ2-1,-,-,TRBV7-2,TGTGCCAGCAGCTCCACTAGCTACAATGAGCAGTTCTTC,CASSSTSYNEQFF
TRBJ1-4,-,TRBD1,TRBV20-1,TGCAGTGCTGAGGACAGGAGTGAAAAACTGTTTTTT,CSAEDRSEKLFF
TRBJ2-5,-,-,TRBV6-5,TGTGCCAGCAGTTACCTCCGTGAAACCCAGTACTTC,CASSYLRETQYF
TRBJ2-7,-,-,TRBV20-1,TGCAGTGCTCCGGACAGTACCTACGAGCAGTACTTC,CSAPDSTYEQYF
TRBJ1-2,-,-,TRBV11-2,TGTGCCAGCACCCCCCAGGGGCTAGGCTACACCTTC,CASTPQGLGYTF
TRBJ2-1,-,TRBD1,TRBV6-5,TGTGCCAGCAGTTACGGGGACAGAACCGCCTACAATGAGCAGTTCTTC,CASSYGDRTAYNEQFF
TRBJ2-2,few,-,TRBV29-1,TGCAGCGTTGCCCCGAACACCGGGGAGCTGTTTTTT,CSVAPNTGELFF
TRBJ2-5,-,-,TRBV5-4,TGTGCCAGCAGCTCGGCGACTAGGCAAGAGACCCAGTACTTC,CASSSATRQETQYF
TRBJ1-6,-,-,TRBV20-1,TGCAGTGCTAGAGCTCAGGGTGGTCCCTATTCACCCCTCCACTTT,CSARAQGGPYSPLHF
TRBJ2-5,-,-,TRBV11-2,TGTGCCAGCAGCTTATCGCCAGATTCACAAGAGACCCAGTACTTC,CASSLSPDSQETQYF
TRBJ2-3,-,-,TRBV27,TGTGCCAGCAGTCTTAGGACTAGCACAGATACGCAGTATTTT,CASSLRTSTDTQYF
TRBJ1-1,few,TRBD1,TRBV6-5,TGTGCCAGCAGTTACGACAGGGCGAACACTGAAGCTTTCTTT,CASSYDRANTEAFF
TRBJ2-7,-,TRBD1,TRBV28,TGTGCCAGCAGACCTCCGGGACAGGGCGGGGAGCAGTACTTC,CASRPPGQGGEQYF
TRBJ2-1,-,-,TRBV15,TGTGCCACCAGCAGAGTGGGGCGGGACTCTAGAAATGAGCAGTTCTTC,CATSRVGRDSRNEQFF
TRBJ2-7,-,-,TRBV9,TGTGCCAGCAGCGTAGGGGTCGGGACTGAAGCCTACGAGCAGTACTTC,CASSVGVGTEAYEQYF
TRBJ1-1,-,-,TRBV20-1,TGCAGTGCTAGAGAGACAGGAAAGAACACTGAAGCTTTCTTT,CSARETGKNTEAFF
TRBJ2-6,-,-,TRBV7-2,TGTGCCAGCAGCTTAGTCCTGGCCTCTGGGGCCAACGTCCTGACTTTC,CASSLVLASGANVLTF
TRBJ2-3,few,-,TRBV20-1,TGCAGTGCTAGAGACCCCTCAGCAGGGACATACACAGATACGCAGTATTTT,CSARDPSAGTYTDTQYF
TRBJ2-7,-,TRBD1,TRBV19,TGTGCCAGTAGTCCCTCCCCAGGGGGCGTCTACGAGCAGTACTTC,CASSPSPGGVYEQYF